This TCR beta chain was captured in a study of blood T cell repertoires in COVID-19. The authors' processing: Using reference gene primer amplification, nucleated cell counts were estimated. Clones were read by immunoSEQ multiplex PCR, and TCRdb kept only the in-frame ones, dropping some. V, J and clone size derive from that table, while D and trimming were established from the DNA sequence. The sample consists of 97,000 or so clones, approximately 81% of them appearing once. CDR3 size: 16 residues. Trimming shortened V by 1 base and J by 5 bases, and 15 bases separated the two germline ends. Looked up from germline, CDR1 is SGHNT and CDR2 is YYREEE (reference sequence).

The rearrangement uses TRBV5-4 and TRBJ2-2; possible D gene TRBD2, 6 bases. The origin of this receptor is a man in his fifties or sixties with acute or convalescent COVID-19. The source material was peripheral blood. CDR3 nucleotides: TGTGCCAGCAGCTTGAGCCTCCCAGGGAGGACCGGGGAGCTGTTTTTT. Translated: CASSLSLPGRTGELFF.